Shown below are 24 T cell receptor beta chains from a single sample sequenced in a study of low-dose radiotherapy and immunotherapy resistance in tumors. Covering alpha and beta chains, TRAV- and TRBV-specific primers were used for the first-strand cDNA. TCR amplification used around 19 PCR cycles, a constant-region primer and a V-primer adapter. TCRdb redid the calling of the reads with MiXCR, one entry per CDR3 protein. Here the sample spans 7,100 or so distinct CDR3 sequences, approximately 53% being singletons. These receptors were obtained from a human donor with advanced metastatic prostate, ovarian, gallbladder or colorectal cancer (not recorded which). This table probably holds off-target reads from a library built for another chain.

The chain links TRBV5-1 to TRBJ1-2; perhaps TRBD1 as D (5 bases). Germline V lookup: CDR1 SGHRS, CDR2 YFSETQ. Trimming pared 0 bases from V and 8 bases from J, leaving 14 bases between. The CDR3 runs 14 residues. The CDR3 sequence: CASSLAGPRDGYTF. In nucleotides, the CDR3 is TGCGCCAGCAGCTTGGCTGGCCCCAGGGACGGCTACACCTTC.

The CDR3 DNA is TGTGCCAGCAGTTTACGGCAGAGCACAGATACGCAGTATTTT. It yields the protein CASSLRQSTDTQYF. J is TRBJ2-3 and V is TRBV12-3 or TRBV12-4; D ambiguous. Trimming removed 2 bases at V and 0 bases at J, with 6 bases between. The CDR3 has 14 amino acids.

The CDR3 region has the DNA TGCGCCAGCAGCCCGCAACCCGGGGCGGAGGGCTACACCTTC. It is translated as CASSPQPGAEGYTF. This sequence joins TRBV5-1 and TRBJ1-2; D is possibly TRBD1 (5 bases). The CDR3 runs 14 residues. V dropped 4 bases and J dropped 8 bases, with 18 bases sitting between them. The germline V gene encodes CDR1 SGHRS and CDR2 YFSETQ.

This clonotype has a handful of counts. The chain carries TRBV7-2 and TRBJ2-1; 10 bases line up with TRBD2. The CDR3 contains 15 residues. With 7 bases clipped from V and 6 bases from J, the junction kept 9 bases outside the gene matches. The germline CDR1 and CDR2 sequences are SGHTA and FQGNSA. This chain's CDR3 is CASKKGVAGGNEQFF. The CDR3 coding sequence is TGTGCCAGCAAAAAGGGGGTAGCGGGAGGCAATGAGCAGTTCTTC.

The chain combines TRBV9 with TRBJ1-3, with a tentative D call TRBD1 (6 bases). CDR1 and CDR2 from the germline V gene are SGDLS and YYNGEE. The V gene lost 0 bases and the J gene lost 1 base, with 11 bases spanning the gap. The CDR3 length is 16 residues. CDR3 sequence reads: CASSVGGGNSGNTIYF. CDR3 nucleotides: TGTGCCAGCAGCGTAGGGGGGGGCAATTCTGGAAACACCATATATTTT.

J is TRBJ1-3 and V is TRBV5-4; D may be TRBD1 (6 bases). V was trimmed by 2 bases and J by 4 bases, leaving 10 bases between them. This CDR3 is built from 14 residues. The germline V gene encodes CDR1 SGHNT and CDR2 YYREEE (reference sequence). The CDR3 reads CASSFGGGGNTIYF. CDR3 sequence (DNA): TGTGCCAGCAGCTTCGGGGGGGGCGGAAACACCATATATTTT.

The rearrangement links TRBV2 to TRBJ1-1, with a weak D call TRBD1 (6 bases). The CDR3 consists of 14 residues. V was shortened by 7 bases and J by 0 bases, with 12 bases between the two germline ends. Germline V gene sequence: CDR1 SNHLY, CDR2 FYNNEI. The chain's CDR3 is CASTGQLMNTEAFF. DNA of the CDR3: TGTGCCAGCACCGGACAGCTCATGAACACTGAAGCTTTCTTT.

CDR3 sequence (DNA): TGCGCCAGCAGCCCCTCGGGGGGACCCTCCTACGAGCAGTACTTC. Amino acid sequence: CASSPSGGPSYEQYF. This chain links TRBV5-1 with TRBJ2-7; 7 positions agree with TRBD2. The CDR3 sequence is 15 residues long. Germline CDR1 is SGHRS and CDR2 is YFSETQ. Germline trimming cut 4 bases from V and 0 bases from J; bases unmatched to any gene: 7.

The J gene is TRBJ2-5, the V gene TRBV12-3 or TRBV12-4; no definite D call. This CDR3 contains 14 residues. Trimming cost V 0 bases and J 1 base, with 6 bases left between them. Here the CDR3 DNA reads TGTGCCAGCAGTTTAGCGGATGTCCAAGAGACCCAGTACTTC. Its translation: CASSLADVQETQYF.

This chain connects TRBV28 to TRBJ1-6, with TRBD1 matching 8 bases. Germline V gene lookup returns CDR1 MDHEN and CDR2 SYDVKM. This CDR3 is 14 amino acids long. V trimming: 3 bases; J trimming: 7 bases; junction bases outside the gene matches: 2. CDR3 protein: CASSLTGANSPLHF. CDR3 sequence (DNA): TGTGCCAGCAGTTTGACAGGGGCGAATTCACCCCTCCACTTT.

This clonotype was detected a few times. The chain has TRBV5-1 and TRBJ1-5, with 7 positions matching TRBD1. The V and J ends lost 8 bases and 6 bases, in that order; junction bases with no gene match: 14. Per the germline V gene, CDR1 is SGHRS and CDR2 is YFSETQ. This CDR3 spans 15 amino acids. The chain's CDR3 is CARDLVRGSFQPQHF. The CDR3 DNA reads TGCGCCAGGGACTTAGTCAGGGGGTCATTTCAGCCCCAGCATTTT.

The chain employs TRBV12-3 or TRBV12-4 and TRBJ1-2; no reliable D call. V was trimmed by 6 bases and J by 3 bases, leaving 14 bases between them. The CDR3 sequence is 14 residues long. DNA of the CDR3: TGTGCCAGCAGCCCAGAGTTAGGCTACTATGGCTACACCTTC. It codes for CASSPELGYYGYTF.

This rearrangement joins TRBV20-1 to TRBJ2-3; 14 positions agree with TRBD2. Unmatched junction bases numbered 11, after V lost 5 bases and J lost 1 base. Germline CDR1 and CDR2: DFQATT and SNEGSKA (reference sequence). This CDR3 is built from 18 residues. CDR3 sequence (DNA): TGCAGTGCTTCGCGACCGGGACTAGCGGGAGAGGGCACAGATACGCAGTATTTT. Its protein product is CSASRPGLAGEGTDTQYF.

V gene TRBV29-1 combines with J gene TRBJ2-7; 8 bases line up with TRBD2. J was trimmed by 5 bases and V by 4 bases; bases with no gene match: 7. The CDR3 is 13 amino acids. Germline values: CDR1 SQVTM, CDR2 ANQGSEA. This chain's CDR3 is CSVGQSGGNEQYF. CDR3 nucleotide sequence: TGCAGCGTTGGGCAGAGCGGGGGAAACGAGCAGTACTTC.

The chain combines TRBV28 with TRBJ1-4, with D perhaps TRBD1 (6 bases). Trimming removed 7 bases at V and 7 bases at J, with 13 bases between. The CDR3 is 13 residues long. Germline CDR1 is MDHEN and CDR2 is SYDVKM. The CDR3 region has the DNA TGTGCCAGCAACCCCGGGGGCCGTGAAAAACTGTTTTTT. Amino acid sequence: CASNPGGREKLFF.

V is TRBV7-9 and J is TRBJ1-3; no firm D call. The germline V gene has CDR1 SEHNR and CDR2 FQNEAQ (reference sequence). This CDR3 has 13 residues. V lost 0 bases and J 7 bases, leaving 7 bases between the germline ends. The DNA for the CDR3 is TGTGCCAGCAGCTTAGCGCCAGGCAACACCATATATTTT. Translated: CASSLAPGNTIYF.

This clonotype appeared a few times. The chain has TRBV5-1 and TRBJ2-1; D is uncertain. The CDR3 runs to 15 residues. V was trimmed by 5 bases and J by 9 bases, leaving 21 bases between them. The V gene's germline CDR1 is SGHRS and CDR2 YFSETQ. The CDR3: CASRNTIDRLGEQFF. CDR3 coding DNA: TGCGCCAGCAGGAATACTATAGACCGCCTCGGTGAGCAGTTCTTC.

The rearrangement joins TRBV4-2 to TRBJ2-2, with 7 nucleotides matching TRBD2. Germline assignment: CDR1 LGHNA and CDR2 YNFKEQ. The CDR3 contains 16 residues. V shed 0 bases, J shed 7 bases, and the junction held 8 bases outside the gene matches. Here the CDR3 reads CASSQDVGGPSGELFF. Here the CDR3 DNA reads TGTGCCAGCAGCCAAGATGTGGGAGGGCCGAGCGGGGAGCTGTTTTTT.

This chain links TRBV2 with TRBJ2-7, with D hard to call. This CDR3 spans 11 amino acids. Looked up from germline, CDR1 is SNHLY and CDR2 is FYNNEI. Trimming removed 4 bases from V and 6 bases from J, with 7 bases in between. CDR3 coding DNA: TGTGCCAGCAGTGTCAGACTCGAGCAGTACTTC. Protein product: CASSVRLEQYF.

The V and J genes are TRBV29-1 and TRBJ2-7; TRBD2 might be the D (5 bases). Trimming stripped 2 bases from V and 2 bases from J, with 13 bases between. The CDR3 is 14 residues long. CDR1 is SQVTM, CDR2 ANQGSEA, per germline. CDR3 nucleotide sequence: TGCAGCGTTGAATATCTCGACTACCCCTACGAGCAGTACTTC. This translates into CSVEYLDYPYEQYF.

This clonotype was recorded only once. In DNA form, the CDR3 reads TGTGCCTGGAGTGAGGGGGTCCCCGGGGAGCTGTTTTTT. This translates into CAWSEGVPGELFF. V is TRBV30 and J is TRBJ2-2; perhaps TRBD1 as D (6 bases). CDR1 is GTSNPN and CDR2 is SVGIG in the germline V gene (reference sequence). CDR3 length equals 13 residues. Deletions cut 1 base from V and 6 bases from J, with 9 bases between.

This rearrangement joins TRBV3-1 to TRBJ2-7; D is undetermined. The germline V and J ends were trimmed by 1 base and 3 bases, with 13 bases remaining between them. Per germline, CDR1 LGHDT and CDR2 YNNKEL (reference sequence). The CDR3 spans 15 residues. CDR3 in DNA: TGTGCCAGCAGCCAAGGGACCGGATCCGGCTACGAGCAGTACTTC. Its protein is CASSQGTGSGYEQYF.

The CDR3 DNA is TGCAGTGCTGTCCGGACAGGGGGCAATGAGCAGTTCTTC. It codes for CSAVRTGGNEQFF. The genes are TRBV20-1 and TRBJ2-1; 10 nucleotides line up with TRBD1. Germline V lookup: CDR1 DFQATT, CDR2 SNEGSKA (reference sequence). Losses at the gene ends were 5 bases for V and 6 bases for J; bases not matched to a gene: 4. This CDR3 contains 13 residues.

This clonotype was seen a handful of times. This chain joins TRBV6-5 and TRBJ2-3; D not resolved. Trimming removed 10 bases from V and 6 bases from J, with 11 bases in between. The CDR3 contains 11 residues. Germline V gene data show CDR1 as MNHEY and CDR2 as SVGAGI. CDR3 in DNA: TGTGCCACCACTATCCGGGATACGCAGTATTTT. Its translation: CATTIRDTQYF.